This T cell receptor (beta chain) comes out of a study of glioma-infiltrating T cells after dendritic cell vaccination. The time point: after dendritic cell vaccination, including at tumor progression/relapse. CDR3 length: 16 amino acids. The trim removed 7 bases at V and 0 bases at J, leaving 8 bases unmatched. Germline CDR1 is MNHEY and CDR2 is SMNVEV (reference sequence). TCRB CDR3 was amplified from 2 ug genomic DNA or less. The data were produced by immunoSEQ multiplex PCR, yet TCRdb's version contains in-frame clones alone and is incomplete. The sample carries 70,000 to 95,000 clones, around 87% recorded once.

The chain uses TRBV27 and TRBJ2-2; 7 bases line up with TRBD1. The sequence was collected from a human donor with glioblastoma. The sequences come from blood, collected after dendritic cell vaccination. The CDR3 spells CASTATGPTNTGELFF. CDR3 DNA: TGTGCCAGCACCGCGACAGGGCCTACGAACACCGGGGAGCTGTTTTTT.